This T cell receptor beta chain was profiled in a study of T cell changes during pregnancy in multiple sclerosis. V shed 4 bases and J shed 7 bases, with 17 bases lying between them. Germline CDR1 and CDR2: SGHDT and YYEEEE. CDR3 length: 15 residues. Profiled with immunoSEQ multiplex PCR; TCRdb holds only in-frame clones, not every one. The top ten clones hold 3% to 4.5% of a sample with approximately 57,000 clones, 85% to 95% of them seen once. This clone was detected once. The receptor was isolated from a female donor in good health, enrolled as a control in a pregnancy study. The specimen was peripheral blood, collected after pregnancy. The chain uses TRBV5-6 and TRBJ1-4; D not resolved. CDR3 sequence: CASSPRGRASEKLFF. CDR3 sequence (DNA): TGTGCCAGCAGCCCCCGAGGGAGAGCGAGTGAAAAACTGTTTTTT.